The next 11 T cell receptor beta chains were all read from a single sample in a study of control samples from healthy donors and cancer patients. Sequencing was performed with immunoSEQ multiplex PCR; in TCRdb, only in-frame clones are kept and a portion is missing. The profile shows under 200,000 clones, just under 95% of them singletons. Sequences were obtained from blood. The receptors derive from a woman aged 40 to 55 in good health.

The count of this clone is one. V usage is TRBV28 and J usage is TRBJ1-6, with 7 bases aligning to TRBD1. Trimming at V came to 2 bases and at J to 9 bases, leaving 4 bases not matched to a gene. The CDR3 is 14 amino acids. The germline CDR1 and CDR2 sequences are MDHEN and SYDVKM. The CDR3 DNA follows: TGTGCCAGCAGTTTAACAGGGGCAGGTTCACCCCTCCACTTT. Translating it yields CASSLTGAGSPLHF.

The J gene is TRBJ1-5, the V gene TRBV7-8, with D uncertain. This CDR3 has 16 amino acids. Germline V gene sequence: CDR1 SGHVS, CDR2 FQNEAQ. With 3 bases removed from V and 2 bases from J, the gap between germline ends came to 14 bases. The CDR3 DNA is TGTGCCAGCAGCTTCCTTTCTGGTGTAGGCAATCAGCCCCAGCATTTT. Protein sequence: CASSFLSGVGNQPQHF.

This clone came up once. The CDR3 DNA sequence: TGTGCCAGCAGCCAATCGACGGAGACCCAGTACTTC. Encoded protein: CASSQSTETQYF. The genes are TRBV3-1 (or the pseudogene TRBV3-2) and TRBJ2-5; D not resolved. There are 12 residues in the CDR3. Trimming shortened V by 2 bases and J by 5 bases, and 6 bases separated the two germline ends. Germline V lookup: CDR1 LGHDT, CDR2 YNNKEL (reference sequence).

The chain carries TRBV5-8 and TRBJ1-2; TRBD1 is a possible D gene (5 bases). Between the trimmed V and J ends, which lost 4 bases and 8 bases, there was a span of 18 bases. The germline V gene has CDR1 SGHTS and CDR2 YDEGEE. The CDR3 loop spans 14 amino acids. This chain's CDR3 is CASSTGPGKMGYTF. In nucleotides, the CDR3 is TGTGCCAGCAGCACGGGACCGGGCAAAATGGGCTACACCTTC.

The chain carries TRBV6-2 or TRBV6-3 and TRBJ1-1; D is unclear. V was pared by 2 bases and J by 4 bases, with 17 bases between. There are 16 residues in the CDR3. Germline CDR1 and CDR2: MNHEY and SVGEGT. The CDR3: CASSYAIDSPSTEAFF. The CDR3 DNA reads TGTGCCAGCAGTTACGCCATTGATAGCCCTAGCACTGAAGCTTTCTTT.

The chain carries TRBV4-3 and TRBJ2-2; possible D gene TRBD2, 5 bases. The germline V gene encodes CDR1 LGHNA and CDR2 YSLEER. Trimming took 0 bases from V and 9 from J, leaving 14 bases between them. The CDR3 contains 15 residues. DNA for the CDR3: TGCGCCAGCAGCCAAGATTGGCTAGCCCAGCGGGAGCTGTTTTTT. Protein: CASSQDWLAQRELFF.

CDR3: CASKNGGATDTQYF. The DNA of the CDR3 is TGTGCCAGCAAGAACGGGGGCGCCACAGATACGCAGTATTTT. The J gene is TRBJ2-3, the V gene TRBV6-6; D may be TRBD1 or TRBD2 (6 bases each). V gave up 7 bases and J gave up 2 bases, with 13 bases separating them. Per germline, CDR1 MNHNY and CDR2 SVGAGI (reference sequence). There are 14 residues in the CDR3.

The J gene is TRBJ1-5, the V gene TRBV6-5; no definite D call. CDR1 and CDR2 (germline): MNHEY, SVGAGI. Deletions cut 2 bases from V and 1 base from J, with 3 bases between. The CDR3 has 13 residues. As DNA, the CDR3 is TGTGCCAGCAGTTACGGCAGCAATCAGCCCCAGCATTTT. Encoded protein: CASSYGSNQPQHF.

The sample holds one count of this clone. The V gene is TRBV19, the J gene TRBJ1-5; TRBD1 matches 11 bases. V dropped 6 bases and J dropped 8; count of bases not matched to a gene: 9. In germline, CDR1 is LNHDA, CDR2 SQIVND (reference sequence). This CDR3 contains 15 residues. The CDR3 DNA reads as TGTGCCAGTAGCTCGGGACAGGGGGTAACGGAGCCCCAGCATTTT. Protein product: CASSSGQGVTEPQHF.

The chain uses TRBV14 and TRBJ2-7; TRBD1 aligns across 7 bases. The V gene end was trimmed by 4 bases and the J gene end by 3 bases; junction bases not matched to a gene: 6. In germline, CDR1 is SGHDN, CDR2 FVKESK. The CDR3 extends over 14 amino acids. Here the CDR3 reads CASSRGQWYYEQYF. In DNA, the CDR3 is TGTGCCAGCAGCCGGGGACAGTGGTACTACGAGCAGTACTTC.

The rearrangement joins TRBV3-1 (or the pseudogene TRBV3-2) to TRBJ1-2, with unresolved D. The CDR3 spans 12 residues. The germline V gene encodes CDR1 LGHDT and CDR2 YNNKEL (reference sequence). The V and J ends lost 1 base and 12 bases respectively, with 12 bases between them. The CDR3 sequence is CASSQGYCGHTF. Here the CDR3 DNA reads TGTGCCAGCAGCCAAGGGTACTGCGGCCACACCTTC.